This TCR beta chain appears in the sequencing data of a study of T cell responses to AZD1222 COVID-19 vaccine. General study findings and limits: There were mostly white British donors and more females than males, and clonal diversity was possibly underestimated. When two AZD1222 doses had been given, Spike-specific TCR breadth and depth rose. There were vaccine-associated CD4 TCRs across spike, dominant at 160-218 and 743-854.

Trimming pared 0 bases from V and 4 bases from J, leaving 9 bases between. CDR1 SGHAT and CDR2 FQNNGV come from the germline V gene. The CDR3 contains 14 residues. The data were produced by immunoSEQ multiplex PCR, yet TCRdb's version contains in-frame clones alone and is incomplete. Here the sample spans 150,000 to 200,000 clones, just over 85% being singletons. This clone was seen only once. The antigen remains unidentified. The clonotype originates from an adult who received the AZD1222 COVID-19 vaccine. This sequence joins TRBV11-2 and TRBJ1-1; no definite D call. The specimen was peripheral blood, collected 28 days after the second AZD1222 dose. The CDR3 region has the DNA TGTGCCAGCAGCTTAGATCAAGGGATCACTGAAGCTTTCTTT. It is translated as CASSLDQGITEAFF. Combining the CDR3 with reference TRBV11-2 and TRBJ1-1 gives the whole variable domain EAGVAQSPRYKIIEKRQSVAFWCNPISGHATLYWYQQILGQGPKLLIQFQNNGVVDDSQLPKDRFSAERLKGVDSTLKIQPAKLEDSAVYLCASSLDQGITEAFFGQGTRLTVV.